This TCR beta chain was captured in a study of blood T cell repertoires in COVID-19. As originally analysed: Reference gene primers were amplified, and this amplification served to estimate nucleated cell counts. Using immunoSEQ multiplex PCR, the repertoire was profiled, and TCRdb retains in-frame clones only, with some absent. V, J and clone size derive from that table, while D and trimming were established from the DNA sequence. This table holds roughly 100,000 clones, about three quarters found once. There are 16 residues in the CDR3. J gave up 0 bases and V 4 bases, and 5 bases lay outside the gene matches. From germline, CDR1 is LGHDT and CDR2 YNNKEL (reference sequence).

Material: peripheral blood. This TCR derives from a woman between 70 and 85 years old with acute or convalescent COVID-19. The V gene is TRBV3-1 (or the pseudogene TRBV3-2), the J gene TRBJ1-1, with 10 bases that match TRBD1. The CDR3 protein is CASSLRTGGMNTEAFF. CDR3 DNA: TGTGCCAGCAGCCTCAGGACAGGGGGGATGAACACTGAAGCTTTCTTT.